This T cell receptor (beta chain) was captured by sequencing in a study of CD8+CD57+ T cells in acquired aplastic anemia. As for the study in general: CD4+ and CD8+ cells, once sorted, gave DNA averaging about 3 ug. Mean read depth for CD4+ cells from healthy donors was around 11 million.

Overall study results and limits: Roughly 31 CD8+ CDR3 sequences were shared between patients and controls. Patient and control CD8+ Simpson's diversity was not significantly different.

On this clonotype: What it binds is unknown.

CDR3 and TCR beta VDJ profiling relied on a genomic DNA template. MiXCR was run by TCRdb on the reads, yielding one entry per CDR3 protein. The sample has tens of thousands of distinct CDR3 sequences; about 50% are singletons. The CDR3 sequence is 15 residues long. Germline loops: CDR1 MGHDK, CDR2 SYGVNS. V shed 3 bases and J shed 3 bases, with 14 bases lying between them. This TCR was sampled from a human donor in good health, serving as a control. The sequenced sample was sorted CD4+, CD8+, or CD8+CD57+ T cells (not recorded which) from PBMCs. The chain links TRBV25-1 to TRBJ1-1; tentative D call: TRBD1 (6 bases). CDR3 sequence reads: CASSDATGRHTEAFF. CDR3 in DNA: TGTGCCAGCAGTGACGCCACAGGGCGGCACACTGAAGCTTTCTTT.